This T cell receptor (beta chain) was found in a study of blood T cell repertoires in COVID-19. Study context: The origin of the acute and convalescent COVID-19 samples was the United States, Italy and Spain.

The authors' processing: Scientists estimated how many nucleated cells there were by amplifying reference gene primers. TCRdb's copy holds only in-frame clones and misses some; the assay was immunoSEQ multiplex PCR. The V and J calls and clone size are taken from that table; D and trimming were inferred from the DNA. The repertoire holds 250,000 or so clones, 80% to 90% seen once, with 2% to 3% in the top ten. CDR1 is KGHSH and CDR2 is LQKENI in the germline V gene. V dropped 3 bases and J dropped 0; count of bases not matched to a gene: 15. The CDR3 runs to 20 residues. This clone was seen once. The sample consisted of PBMCs or T cells enriched from blood (not recorded which). The chain recombines TRBV18 with TRBJ2-3; TRBD2 aligns across 10 bases. This TCR was recovered from a woman in her 30s with acute COVID-19. CDR3 DNA sequence: TGTGCCAGCTCACCCTTGAAGGGGCTAGCGGGGGCCTCTAGCACAGATACGCAGTATTTT. Its translation is CASSPLKGLAGASSTDTQYF.